Shown below are 15 T cell receptor beta chains from a single sample sequenced in a study of T cell responses to AZD1222 COVID-19 vaccine (dated by TCRdb to the early 2020s). In light of the paper, this sample's time point label describes: baseline before first vaccination. The treatment or condition label here, explained by the study, means: meningococcal conjugate vaccine given as trial control. The protocol used for the library was the immunoSEQ multiplex PCR assay. In TCRdb, the immuneACCESS table is reduced to in-frame sequences with V and J assigned. These tables do not hold every clone; where another copy was compared, an unresolved V gene accounts for under half, and the others remain unexplained. This sample gives around 110,000 clones in total; approximately 85% of them show up just once. 3% to 4% of the sample lies in the top ten. Sequencing was performed on peripheral blood, taken on day 0 of MenACWY control vaccination. These receptors all stem from an adult in good health.

The genes are TRBV7-2 and TRBJ2-1; maybe TRBD2 (6 bases). Germline V gene lookup returns CDR1 SGHTA and CDR2 FQGNSA. V lost 6 bases, J lost 8 bases, and 23 bases lay in between. The CDR3 runs to 16 residues. Written as DNA, the CDR3 is TGTGCCAGCAGTTTCGGACGGACCGTAGGAGGGGATGAGCAGTTCTTC. It codes for CASSFGRTVGGDEQFF. The full variable domain, with the rest looked up from reference TRBV7-2 and TRBJ2-1, is GAGVSQSPSNKVTEKGKDVELRCDPISGHTALYWYRQSLGQGLEFLIYFQGNSAPDKSGLPSDRFSAERTGGSVSTLTIQRTQQEDSAVYLCASSFGRTVGGDEQFFGPGTRLTVL.

The chain couples TRBV7-9 to TRBJ1-6; D gene uncertain. The CDR3 runs to 13 residues. V dropped 4 bases and J dropped 7 bases, with 8 bases sitting between them. Germline V lookup: CDR1 SEHNR, CDR2 FQNEAQ (reference sequence). This CDR3 reads CASSSLQNSPLHF. CDR3 coding DNA: TGTGCCAGCAGCTCACTACAGAATTCACCCCTCCACTTT.

The chain is built from TRBV7-9 and TRBJ2-5; 8 nucleotides line up with TRBD1. The CDR3 has 16 residues. V shed 5 bases, J shed 2 bases, and the junction held 10 bases outside the gene matches. Germline loops: CDR1 SEHNR, CDR2 FQNEAQ (reference sequence). CDR3 amino acids: CASSVGGQVVQETQYF. The CDR3 nucleotides read TGTGCCAGCAGCGTAGGGGGACAGGTCGTACAAGAGACCCAGTACTTC.

The count of this clone is one. V and J are TRBV19 and TRBJ1-2; no reliable D call. Trimming pared 3 bases from V and 4 bases from J, leaving 15 bases between. The CDR3 totals 15 residues. The germline CDR1 and CDR2 sequences are LNHDA and SQIVND (reference sequence). DNA of the CDR3: TGTGCCAGTAGTATCCAGTCGGCTTTGAGCTATGGCTACACCTTC. Its protein product is CASSIQSALSYGYTF.

V usage is TRBV7-9 and J usage is TRBJ2-7, with a possible D match to TRBD1 (5 bases). V was trimmed by 1 base and J by 2 bases, leaving 9 bases between them. From germline, CDR1 is SEHNR and CDR2 FQNEAQ (reference sequence). This CDR3 is 14 amino acids long. DNA of the CDR3: TGTGCCAGCAGCTTAGGTGGGGCCCCCTACGAGCAGTACTTC. It encodes CASSLGGAPYEQYF.

The V call is TRBV4-2, the J call TRBJ2-3, with 8 positions matching TRBD2. The CDR3 covers 17 residues. J was trimmed by 2 bases and V by 5 bases; bases with no gene match: 12. The V gene's germline CDR1 is LGHNA and CDR2 YNFKEQ. Here the CDR3 reads CASSGEGAGATTDTQYF. CDR3 DNA: TGTGCCAGCAGCGGGGAGGGAGCGGGGGCCACCACAGATACGCAGTATTTT.

To note about this clone: The same CDR3 is also encoded by other DNA sequences in this sample. The chain uses TRBV29-1 and TRBJ1-3; D not certain. The CDR3 is made up of 12 amino acids. The germline CDR1 and CDR2 sequences are SQVTM and ANQGSEA. The CDR3 spells CSVRGQGNTIYF. The CDR3, as DNA: TGCAGTGTCCGCGGGCAGGGAAACACCATATATTTT.

The chain couples TRBV12-3 or TRBV12-4 to TRBJ1-3, with unresolved D. The CDR3 extends over 13 amino acids. V lost 6 bases and J lost 0, with 6 bases in between. CDR3 sequence: CASRGYSGNTIYF. DNA of the CDR3: TGTGCCAGCAGGGGCTACTCTGGAAACACCATATATTTT.

The J gene is TRBJ2-5, the V gene TRBV11-2; D not certain. The CDR3 is made up of 14 amino acids. Germline loops: CDR1 SGHAT, CDR2 FQNNGV. Trimming took off 5 bases at V and 5 bases at J, with 15 bases between the two ends. The CDR3 DNA reads as TGTGCCAGCAGCCGAAATCCGGGCGTGGAGACCCAGTACTTC. Its translation: CASSRNPGVETQYF.

The V and J genes are TRBV9 and TRBJ1-3, with D unresolved. The CDR3 extends over 14 amino acids. Per the germline V gene, CDR1 is SGDLS and CDR2 is YYNGEE. V lost 3 bases and J lost 4, with 11 bases in between. CDR3 bases: TGTGCCAGCAGCGGGGGAGGGTACGGAAACACCATATATTTT. This sequence encodes CASSGGGYGNTIYF.

V usage is TRBV27 and J usage is TRBJ2-7, with TRBD2 as a possible D gene (5 bases). The V gene's germline CDR1 is MNHEY and CDR2 SMNVEV (reference sequence). V shed 8 bases and J shed 0 bases, with 8 bases lying between them. There are 12 residues in the CDR3. The CDR3: CASGLYSYEQYF. The CDR3, as DNA: TGTGCCAGCGGACTCTACTCCTACGAGCAGTACTTC.

The chain uses TRBV19 and TRBJ1-1; the match to TRBD1 covers 10 bases. The CDR3 is 16 residues long. The trim removed 10 bases at V and 2 bases at J, leaving 13 bases unmatched. Germline CDR1 reads LNHDA; CDR2 reads SQIVND (reference sequence). The CDR3 region is CATKPGDRGINTEAFF. The DNA of the CDR3 is TGTGCCACTAAACCGGGGGACAGGGGTATTAACACTGAAGCTTTCTTT.

The V gene is TRBV29-1, the J gene TRBJ1-2, with 9 positions matching TRBD1. The CDR3 extends over 11 amino acids. Germline V gene sequence: CDR1 SQVTM, CDR2 ANQGSEA. V dropped 7 bases and J dropped 6; count of bases not matched to a gene: 3. DNA of the CDR3: TGCAGCGCCGGACAGGGGAATGGCTACACCTTC. Protein: CSAGQGNGYTF.

CDR3 nucleotides: TGTGCCAGCTCCTACCCGGGTCAGCCCCAGCATTTT. Its translation is CASSYPGQPQHF. The rearrangement uses TRBV18 and TRBJ1-5; D remains unclear. The CDR3 extends over 12 amino acids. The V end was cut by 6 bases, the J end by 6 bases, with 9 bases between. Germline-derived CDR1 and CDR2 are KGHSH and LQKENI.

The chain is built from TRBV7-2 and TRBJ1-1; 12 nucleotides align to TRBD1. After removal of 2 bases from V and 6 bases from J, the junction contained 4 bases not matched to a gene. Per germline, CDR1 SGHTA and CDR2 FQGNSA. The CDR3 extends over 15 amino acids. The CDR3 nucleotides are TGTGCCAGCAGCTTAAGGGGACAGGGGGCGCCTGAAGCTTTCTTT. Translating gives CASSLRGQGAPEAFF.